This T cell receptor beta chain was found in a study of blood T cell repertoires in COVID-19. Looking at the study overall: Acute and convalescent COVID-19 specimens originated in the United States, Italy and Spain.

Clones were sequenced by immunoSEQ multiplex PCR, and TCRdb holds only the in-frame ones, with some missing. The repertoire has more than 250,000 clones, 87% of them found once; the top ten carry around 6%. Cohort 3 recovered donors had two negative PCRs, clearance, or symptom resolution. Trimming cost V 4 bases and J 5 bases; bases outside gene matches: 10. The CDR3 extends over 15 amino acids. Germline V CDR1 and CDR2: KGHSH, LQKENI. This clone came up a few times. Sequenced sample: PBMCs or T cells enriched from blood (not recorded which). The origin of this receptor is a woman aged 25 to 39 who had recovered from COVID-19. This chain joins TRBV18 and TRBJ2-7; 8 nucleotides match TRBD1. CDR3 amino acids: CASSRTPGQAHEQYF. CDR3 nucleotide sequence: TGTGCCAGCTCACGCACACCGGGACAGGCACACGAGCAGTACTTC.